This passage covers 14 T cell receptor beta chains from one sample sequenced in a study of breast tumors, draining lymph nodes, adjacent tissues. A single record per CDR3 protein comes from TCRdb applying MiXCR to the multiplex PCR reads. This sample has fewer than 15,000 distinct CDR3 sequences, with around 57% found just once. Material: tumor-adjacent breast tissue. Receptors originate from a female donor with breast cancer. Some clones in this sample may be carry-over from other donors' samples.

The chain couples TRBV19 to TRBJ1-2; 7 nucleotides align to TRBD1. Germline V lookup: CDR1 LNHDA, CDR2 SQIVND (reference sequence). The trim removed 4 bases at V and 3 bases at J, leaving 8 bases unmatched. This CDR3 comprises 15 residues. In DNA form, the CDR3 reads TGTGCCAGTAGTACCACAGGGGACAGCGACTATGGCTACACCTTC. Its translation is CASSTTGDSDYGYTF. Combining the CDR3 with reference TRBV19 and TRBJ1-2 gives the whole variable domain DGGITQSPKYLFRKEGQNVTLSCEQNLNHDAMYWYRQDPGQGLRLIYYSQIVNDFQKGDIAEGYSVSREKKESFPLTVTSAQKNPTAFYLCASSTTGDSDYGYTFGSGTRLTVV.

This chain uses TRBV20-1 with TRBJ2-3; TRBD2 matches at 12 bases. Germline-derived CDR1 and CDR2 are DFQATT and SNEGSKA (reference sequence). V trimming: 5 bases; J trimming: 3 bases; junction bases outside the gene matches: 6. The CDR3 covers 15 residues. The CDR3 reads CSAGRTSGATDTQYF. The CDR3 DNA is TGCAGTGCTGGAAGGACTAGCGGGGCTACAGATACGCAGTATTTT.

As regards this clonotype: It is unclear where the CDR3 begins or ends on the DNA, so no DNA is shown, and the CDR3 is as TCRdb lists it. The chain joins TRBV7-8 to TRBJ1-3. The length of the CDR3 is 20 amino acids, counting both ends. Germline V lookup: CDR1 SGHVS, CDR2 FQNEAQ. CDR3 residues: CASSSEGLHTEAFFGNTIYF.

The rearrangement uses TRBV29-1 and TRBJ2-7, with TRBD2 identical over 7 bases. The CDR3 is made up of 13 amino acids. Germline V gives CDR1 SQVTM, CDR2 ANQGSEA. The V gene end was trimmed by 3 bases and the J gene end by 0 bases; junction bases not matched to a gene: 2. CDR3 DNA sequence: TGCAGCGTTGAGGGGGGGGACTCCTACGAGCAGTACTTC. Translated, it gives CSVEGGDSYEQYF.

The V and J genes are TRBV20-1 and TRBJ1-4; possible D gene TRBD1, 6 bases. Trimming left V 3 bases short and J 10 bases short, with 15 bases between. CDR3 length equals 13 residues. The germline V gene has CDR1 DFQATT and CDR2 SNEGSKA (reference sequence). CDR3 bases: TGCAGTGCTAGGGACAAGGGGGTGGGAAAACTGTTTTTT. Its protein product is CSARDKGVGKLFF.

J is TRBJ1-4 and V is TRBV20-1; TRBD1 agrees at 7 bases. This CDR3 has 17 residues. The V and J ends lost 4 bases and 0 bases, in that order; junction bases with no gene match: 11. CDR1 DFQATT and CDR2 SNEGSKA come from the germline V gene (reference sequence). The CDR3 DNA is TGCAGTGCTACCGACCGACAGGGAGGATCAACTAATGAAAAACTGTTTTTT. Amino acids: CSATDRQGGSTNEKLFF.

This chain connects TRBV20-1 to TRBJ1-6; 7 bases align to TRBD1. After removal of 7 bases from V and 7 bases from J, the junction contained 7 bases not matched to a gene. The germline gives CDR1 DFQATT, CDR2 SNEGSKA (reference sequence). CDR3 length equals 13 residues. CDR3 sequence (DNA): TGCAGTGGTATGACAGGGTACAATTCACCCCTCCACTTT. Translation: CSGMTGYNSPLHF.

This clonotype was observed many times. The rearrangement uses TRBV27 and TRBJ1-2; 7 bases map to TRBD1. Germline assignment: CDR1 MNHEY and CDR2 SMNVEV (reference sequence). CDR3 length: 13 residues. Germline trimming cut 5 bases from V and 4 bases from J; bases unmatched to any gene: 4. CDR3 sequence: CASSQGGAYGYTF. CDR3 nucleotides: TGTGCCAGCAGTCAGGGGGGGGCCTATGGCTACACCTTC.

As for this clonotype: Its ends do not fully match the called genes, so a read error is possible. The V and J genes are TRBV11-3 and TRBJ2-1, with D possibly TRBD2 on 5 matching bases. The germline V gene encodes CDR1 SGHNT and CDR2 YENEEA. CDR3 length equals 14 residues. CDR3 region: CACSLGLSSDEQFF. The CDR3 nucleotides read TGTGCCTGCAGCTTAGGGTTGAGTAGCGATGAGCAGTTCTTC.

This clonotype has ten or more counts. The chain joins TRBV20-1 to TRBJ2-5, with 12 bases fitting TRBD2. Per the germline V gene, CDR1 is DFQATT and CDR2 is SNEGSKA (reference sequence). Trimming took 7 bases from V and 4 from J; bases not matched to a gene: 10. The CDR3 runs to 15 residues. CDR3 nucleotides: TGCAGTGTTTCCTCTAGCGGGAGGGCCCGAGAGACCCAGTACTTC. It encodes CSVSSSGRARETQYF.

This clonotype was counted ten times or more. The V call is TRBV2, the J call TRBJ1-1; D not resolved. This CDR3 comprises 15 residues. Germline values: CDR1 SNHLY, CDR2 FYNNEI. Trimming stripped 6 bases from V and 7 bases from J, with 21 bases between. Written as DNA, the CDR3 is TGTGCCAGCAGAGCGGGGAGGGCTAACGACCGTGAAGCTTTCTTT. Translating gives CASRAGRANDREAFF. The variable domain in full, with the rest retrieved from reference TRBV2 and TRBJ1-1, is EPEVTQTPSHQVTQMGQEVILRCVPISNHLYFYWYRQILGQKVEFLVSFYNNEISEKSEIFDDQFSVERPDGSNFTLKIRSTKLEDSAMYFCASRAGRANDREAFFGQGTRLTVV.

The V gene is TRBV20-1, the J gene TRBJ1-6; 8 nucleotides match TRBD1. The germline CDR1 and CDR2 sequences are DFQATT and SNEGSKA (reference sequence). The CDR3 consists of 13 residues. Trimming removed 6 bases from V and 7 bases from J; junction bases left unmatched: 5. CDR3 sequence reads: CSASTGENSPLHF. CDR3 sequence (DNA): TGCAGTGCCTCGACAGGGGAGAATTCACCCCTCCACTTT.

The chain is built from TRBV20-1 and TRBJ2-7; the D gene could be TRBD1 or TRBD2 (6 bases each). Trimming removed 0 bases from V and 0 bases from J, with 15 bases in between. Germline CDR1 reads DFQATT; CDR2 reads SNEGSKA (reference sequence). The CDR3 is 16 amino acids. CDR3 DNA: TGCAGTGCTAGAGATTTTTTGAGGGGGGACTCCTACGAGCAGTACTTC. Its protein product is CSARDFLRGDSYEQYF.

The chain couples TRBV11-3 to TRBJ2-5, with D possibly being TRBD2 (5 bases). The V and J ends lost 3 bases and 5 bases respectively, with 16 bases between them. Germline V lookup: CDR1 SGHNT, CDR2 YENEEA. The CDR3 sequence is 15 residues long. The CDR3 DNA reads TGTGCCAGCAGCTTTGTGGCGGGCCCTGGGGAGACCCAGTACTTC. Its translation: CASSFVAGPGETQYF.